The TCR beta chain under discussion was sequenced for a study of CD8 T cells in Susac syndrome. Germline CDR1 is SEHNR and CDR2 is FQNEAQ (reference sequence). The J segment lost 7 bases and the V segment lost 6 bases, leaving 6 bases of the junction unmatched. The CDR3 totals 14 residues. Random hexamers were used to reverse transcribe an amount of about 0.45 to 1 ug RNA. Using its own MiXCR run on the immunoSEQ multiplex PCR reads, TCRdb lists one record per CDR3 protein. Among more than 70,000 distinct CDR3 sequences listed, less than 95% were seen once. The chain combines TRBV7-9 with TRBJ2-1, with 10 bases lining up with TRBD1. Sequenced material: CD8+ T cells from PBMCs. The TCR originated in a human donor with Susac syndrome. CDR3: CASSFLDRGNEQFF. As DNA, the CDR3 is TGTGCCAGCAGTTTTCTGGACAGGGGGAATGAGCAGTTCTTC.